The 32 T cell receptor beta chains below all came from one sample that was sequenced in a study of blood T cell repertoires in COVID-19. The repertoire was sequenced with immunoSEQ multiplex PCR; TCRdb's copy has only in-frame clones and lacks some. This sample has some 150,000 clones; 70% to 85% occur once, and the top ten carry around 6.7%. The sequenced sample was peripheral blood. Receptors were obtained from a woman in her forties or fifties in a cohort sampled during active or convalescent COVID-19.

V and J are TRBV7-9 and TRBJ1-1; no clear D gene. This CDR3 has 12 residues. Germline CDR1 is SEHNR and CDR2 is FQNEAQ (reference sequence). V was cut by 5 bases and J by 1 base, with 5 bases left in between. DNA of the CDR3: TGTGCCAGCAGCGTCAGGAACACTGAAGCTTTCTTT. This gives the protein CASSVRNTEAFF.

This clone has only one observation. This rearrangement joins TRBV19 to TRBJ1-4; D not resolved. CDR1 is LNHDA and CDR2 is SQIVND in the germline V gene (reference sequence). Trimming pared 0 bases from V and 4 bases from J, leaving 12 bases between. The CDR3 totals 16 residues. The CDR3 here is CASSIDPGRNNEKLFF. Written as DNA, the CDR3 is TGTGCCAGTAGTATAGATCCCGGCAGGAATAATGAAAAACTGTTTTTT.

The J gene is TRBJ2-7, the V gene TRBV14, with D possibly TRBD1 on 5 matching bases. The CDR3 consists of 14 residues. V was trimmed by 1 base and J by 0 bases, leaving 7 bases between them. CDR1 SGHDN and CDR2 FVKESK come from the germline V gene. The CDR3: CASSQGGPSYEQYF. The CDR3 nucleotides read TGTGCCAGCAGCCAAGGGGGCCCCTCCTACGAGCAGTACTTC.

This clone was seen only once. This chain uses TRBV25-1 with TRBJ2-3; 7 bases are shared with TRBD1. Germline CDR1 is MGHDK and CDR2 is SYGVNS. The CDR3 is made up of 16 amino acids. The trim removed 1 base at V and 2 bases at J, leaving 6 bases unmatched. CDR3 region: CASSEFKGAYTDTQYF. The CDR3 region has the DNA TGTGCCAGCAGTGAATTTAAGGGGGCCTACACAGATACGCAGTATTTT.

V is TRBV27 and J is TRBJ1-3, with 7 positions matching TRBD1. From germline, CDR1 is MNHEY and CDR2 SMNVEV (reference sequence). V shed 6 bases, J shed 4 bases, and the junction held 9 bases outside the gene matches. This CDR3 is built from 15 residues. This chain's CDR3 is CASRDRSLSGNTIYF. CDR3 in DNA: TGTGCCAGCAGGGACAGGAGTCTTTCGGGAAACACCATATATTTT.

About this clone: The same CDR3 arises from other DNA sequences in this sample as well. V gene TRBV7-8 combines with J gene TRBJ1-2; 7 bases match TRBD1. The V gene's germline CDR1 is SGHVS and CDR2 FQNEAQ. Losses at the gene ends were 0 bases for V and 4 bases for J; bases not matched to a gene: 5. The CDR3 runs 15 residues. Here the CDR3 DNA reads TGTGCCAGCAGCTTAGCCCTGACAGGGAGCTATGGCTACACCTTC. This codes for CASSLALTGSYGYTF.

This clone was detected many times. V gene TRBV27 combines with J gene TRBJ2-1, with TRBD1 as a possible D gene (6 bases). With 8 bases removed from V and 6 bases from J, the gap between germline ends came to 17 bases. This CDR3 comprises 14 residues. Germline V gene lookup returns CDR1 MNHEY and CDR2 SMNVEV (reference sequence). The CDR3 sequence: CASDTSGAGNEQFF. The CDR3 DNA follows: TGTGCCAGCGATACCTCAGGGGCGGGCAATGAGCAGTTCTTC.

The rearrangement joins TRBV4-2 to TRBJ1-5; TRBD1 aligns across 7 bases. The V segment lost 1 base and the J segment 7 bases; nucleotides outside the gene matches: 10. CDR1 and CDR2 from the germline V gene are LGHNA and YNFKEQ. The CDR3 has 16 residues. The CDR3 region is CASSQAGATGRQPQHF. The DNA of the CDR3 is TGTGCCAGCAGCCAAGCTGGGGCGACAGGGCGGCAGCCCCAGCATTTT.

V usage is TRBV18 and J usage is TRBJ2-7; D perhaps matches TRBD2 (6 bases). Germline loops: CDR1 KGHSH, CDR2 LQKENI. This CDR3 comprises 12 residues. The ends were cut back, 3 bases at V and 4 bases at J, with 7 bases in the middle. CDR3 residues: CASSPGGYEQYF. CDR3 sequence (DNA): TGTGCCAGCTCACCGGGGGGTTACGAGCAGTACTTC.

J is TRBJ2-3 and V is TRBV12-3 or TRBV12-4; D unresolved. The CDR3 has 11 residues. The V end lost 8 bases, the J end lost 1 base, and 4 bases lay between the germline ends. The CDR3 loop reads CASGGTDTQYF. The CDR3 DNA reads TGTGCCAGCGGAGGCACAGATACGCAGTATTTT.

The CDR3 loop reads CASSSYLGQGGNEQFF. The CDR3 DNA reads TGTGCCAGCAGCTCCTACCTGGGACAGGGGGGTAATGAGCAGTTCTTC. The chain carries TRBV5-8 and TRBJ2-1; 11 bases match TRBD1. CDR1 SGHTS and CDR2 YDEGEE come from the germline V gene. This CDR3 contains 16 residues. Trimming at V came to 3 bases and at J to 7 bases, leaving 9 bases not matched to a gene.

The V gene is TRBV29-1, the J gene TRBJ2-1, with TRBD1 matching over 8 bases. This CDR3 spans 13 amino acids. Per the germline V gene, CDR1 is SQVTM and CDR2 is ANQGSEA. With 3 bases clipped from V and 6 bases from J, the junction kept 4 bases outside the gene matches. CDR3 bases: TGCAGCGTTGACAGGGGGCAGAGCAATGAGCAGTTCTTC. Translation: CSVDRGQSNEQFF.

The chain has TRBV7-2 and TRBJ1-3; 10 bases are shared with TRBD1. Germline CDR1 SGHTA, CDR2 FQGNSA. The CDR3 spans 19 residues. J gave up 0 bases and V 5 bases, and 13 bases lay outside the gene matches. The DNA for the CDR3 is TGTGCCAGCAGCCTCCGTCATGGGACAGGGGCCAACTCTGGAAACACCATATATTTT. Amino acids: CASSLRHGTGANSGNTIYF.

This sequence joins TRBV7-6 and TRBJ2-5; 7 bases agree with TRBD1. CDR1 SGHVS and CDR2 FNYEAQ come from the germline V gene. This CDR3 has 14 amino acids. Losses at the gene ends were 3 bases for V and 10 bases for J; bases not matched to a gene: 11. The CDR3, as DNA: TGTGCCAGCAGCTTCCCGGGCCTCAGGGGGAACCAGTACTTC. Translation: CASSFPGLRGNQYF.

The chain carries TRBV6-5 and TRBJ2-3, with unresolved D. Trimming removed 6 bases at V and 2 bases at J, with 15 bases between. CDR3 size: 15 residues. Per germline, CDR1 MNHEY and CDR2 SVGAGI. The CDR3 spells CASRTSAPTTDTQYF. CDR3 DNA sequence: TGTGCCAGCAGGACCAGCGCACCAACCACAGATACGCAGTATTTT.

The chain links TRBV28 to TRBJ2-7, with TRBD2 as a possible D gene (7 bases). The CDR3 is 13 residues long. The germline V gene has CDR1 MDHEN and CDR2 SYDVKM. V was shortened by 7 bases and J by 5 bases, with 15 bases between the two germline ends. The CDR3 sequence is CASTTGGTHEQYF. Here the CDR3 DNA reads TGTGCCAGCACTACGGGGGGCACTCACGAGCAGTACTTC.

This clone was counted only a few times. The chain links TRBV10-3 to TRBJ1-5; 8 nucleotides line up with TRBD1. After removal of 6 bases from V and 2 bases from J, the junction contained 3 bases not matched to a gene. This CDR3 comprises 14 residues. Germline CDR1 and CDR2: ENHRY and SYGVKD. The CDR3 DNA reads TGTGCCATCAGCCCGGGACAGGGCAATCAGCCCCAGCATTTT. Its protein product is CAISPGQGNQPQHF.

The CDR3 sequence: CASSFTGVGQPQHF. CDR3 coding DNA: TGTGCCAGCAGCTTCACAGGGGTGGGTCAGCCCCAGCATTTT. The chain recombines TRBV7-9 with TRBJ1-5, with 7 bases matching TRBD1. The CDR3 is made up of 14 amino acids. The germline CDR1 and CDR2 sequences are SEHNR and FQNEAQ (reference sequence). The J segment lost 6 bases and the V segment lost 3 bases, leaving 5 bases of the junction unmatched.

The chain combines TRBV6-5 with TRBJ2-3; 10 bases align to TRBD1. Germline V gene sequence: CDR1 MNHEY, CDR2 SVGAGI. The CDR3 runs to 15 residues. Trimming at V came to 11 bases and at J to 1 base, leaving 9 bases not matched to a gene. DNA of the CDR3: TGTGCCGGGGGGACCGGGACAGGGGGCACAGATACGCAGTATTTT. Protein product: CAGGTGTGGTDTQYF.

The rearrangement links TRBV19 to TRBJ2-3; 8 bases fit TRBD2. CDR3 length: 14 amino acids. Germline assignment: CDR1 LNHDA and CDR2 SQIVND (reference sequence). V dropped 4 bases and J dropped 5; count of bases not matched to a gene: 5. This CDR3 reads CASSRVAGQDTQYF. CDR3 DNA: TGTGCCAGTAGTAGAGTAGCGGGGCAAGATACGCAGTATTTT.

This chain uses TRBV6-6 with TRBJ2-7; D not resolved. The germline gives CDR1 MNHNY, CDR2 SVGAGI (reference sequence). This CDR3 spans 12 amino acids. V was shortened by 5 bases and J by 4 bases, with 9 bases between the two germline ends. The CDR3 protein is CASSTGGYEQYF. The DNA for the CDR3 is TGTGCCAGCAGTACTGGTGGTTACGAGCAGTACTTC.

The CDR3 protein is CASSRDSVYEQYF. The CDR3 DNA reads TGTGCCAGTAGTCGGGACAGTGTGTACGAGCAGTACTTC. V gene TRBV19 combines with J gene TRBJ2-7; 7 bases map to TRBD1. V shed 5 bases and J 4 bases; nucleotides not matched to a gene: 5. CDR3 length: 13 residues. Germline-derived CDR1 and CDR2 are LNHDA and SQIVND (reference sequence).

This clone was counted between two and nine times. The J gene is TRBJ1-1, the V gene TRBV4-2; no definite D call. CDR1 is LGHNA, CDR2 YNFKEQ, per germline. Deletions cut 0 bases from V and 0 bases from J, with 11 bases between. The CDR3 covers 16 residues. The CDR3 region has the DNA TGTGCCAGCAGCCAAGACCTTTACAGCATGAACACTGAAGCTTTCTTT. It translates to CASSQDLYSMNTEAFF.

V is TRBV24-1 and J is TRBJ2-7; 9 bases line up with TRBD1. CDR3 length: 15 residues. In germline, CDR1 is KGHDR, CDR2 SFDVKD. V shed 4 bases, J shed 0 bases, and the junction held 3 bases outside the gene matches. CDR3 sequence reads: CATSEETGGSYEQYF. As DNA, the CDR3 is TGTGCCACCAGTGAGGAGACAGGGGGCTCCTACGAGCAGTACTTC.

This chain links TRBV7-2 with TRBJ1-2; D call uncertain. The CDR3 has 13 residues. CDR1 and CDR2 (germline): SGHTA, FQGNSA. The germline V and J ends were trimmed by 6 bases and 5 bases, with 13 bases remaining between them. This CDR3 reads CASSLTDEYGYTF. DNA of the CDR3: TGTGCCAGCAGTTTAACAGACGAGTATGGCTACACCTTC.

The CDR3 DNA sequence: TGCGCCAGCAGCCTAAGGGAGCCGGGAGAAACTGGCCAATCCGAGACCCAGTACTTC. It encodes CASSLREPGETGQSETQYF. The chain is built from TRBV5-1 and TRBJ2-5; D perhaps matches TRBD2 (6 bases). The germline V gene encodes CDR1 SGHRS and CDR2 YFSETQ. This CDR3 region has 19 residues. Trimming removed 4 bases from V and 5 bases from J, with 30 bases in between.

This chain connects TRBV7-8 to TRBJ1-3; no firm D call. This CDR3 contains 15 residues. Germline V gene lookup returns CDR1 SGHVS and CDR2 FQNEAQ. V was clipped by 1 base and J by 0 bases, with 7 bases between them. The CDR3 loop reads CASSLGAHSGNTIYF. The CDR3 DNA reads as TGTGCCAGCAGCTTAGGGGCCCACTCTGGAAACACCATATATTTT.

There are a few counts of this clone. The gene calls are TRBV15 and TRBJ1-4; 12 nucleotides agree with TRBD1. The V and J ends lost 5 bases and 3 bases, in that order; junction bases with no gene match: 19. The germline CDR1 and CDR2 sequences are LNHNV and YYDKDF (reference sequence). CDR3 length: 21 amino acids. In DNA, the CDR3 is TGTGCCACCAGCGGGGGGACAGGGGGCGCATTAAATTTAGTCGCTAATGAAAAACTGTTTTTT. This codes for CATSGGTGGALNLVANEKLFF.

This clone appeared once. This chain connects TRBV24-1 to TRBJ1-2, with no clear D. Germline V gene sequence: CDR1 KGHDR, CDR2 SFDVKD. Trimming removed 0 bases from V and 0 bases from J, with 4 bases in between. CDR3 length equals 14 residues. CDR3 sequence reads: CATSDLTANYGYTF. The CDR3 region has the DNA TGTGCCACCAGTGATTTGACGGCTAACTATGGCTACACCTTC.

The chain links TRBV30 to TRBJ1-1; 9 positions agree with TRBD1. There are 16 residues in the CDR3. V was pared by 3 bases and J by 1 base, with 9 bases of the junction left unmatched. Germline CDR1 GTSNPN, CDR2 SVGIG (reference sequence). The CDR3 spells CAWRETGGAGNTEAFF. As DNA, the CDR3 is TGTGCCTGGAGAGAAACAGGGGGCGCTGGGAACACTGAAGCTTTCTTT.

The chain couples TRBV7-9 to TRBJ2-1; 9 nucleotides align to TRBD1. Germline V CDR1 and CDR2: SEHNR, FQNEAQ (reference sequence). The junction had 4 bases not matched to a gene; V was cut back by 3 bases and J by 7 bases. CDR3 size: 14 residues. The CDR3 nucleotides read TGTGCCAGCAGCTTGACAGGGGGTGGGAATGAGCAGTTCTTC. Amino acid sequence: CASSLTGGGNEQFF.

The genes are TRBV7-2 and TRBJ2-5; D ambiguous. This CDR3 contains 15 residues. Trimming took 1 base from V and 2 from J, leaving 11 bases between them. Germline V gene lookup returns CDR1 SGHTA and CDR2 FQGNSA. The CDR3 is CASSLVWAAQETQYF. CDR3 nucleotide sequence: TGTGCCAGCAGCTTAGTATGGGCAGCTCAAGAGACCCAGTACTTC. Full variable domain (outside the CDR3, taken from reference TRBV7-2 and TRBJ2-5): GAGVSQSPSNKVTEKGKDVELRCDPISGHTALYWYRQSLGQGLEFLIYFQGNSAPDKSGLPSDRFSAERTGGSVSTLTIQRTQQEDSAVYLCASSLVWAAQETQYFGPGTRLLVL.